This T cell receptor (beta chain) was profiled in a study of cytomegalovirus exposure and HLA in healthy donors. Background on the study: Earlier findings included 90 million to 120 million unique TCR beta sequences obtained from around 180 million T cells. The early release's HLA-typed donors yielded some 85 million unique TCRs. In terms of ancestry, the Caucasian-associated cluster contained 75% to 85% of the roughly 400 genotyped donors.

This clone was counted a single time. PCR involved 60 Vbeta and 13 Jbeta primers. Assay: immunoSEQ multiplex PCR; the TCRdb copy retains only in-frame clones and omits some. The sample has roughly 150,000 clones, approximately 80% seen once. The source is a man younger than 40 in good health and CMV-seropositive. Sample: PBMCs.

The CDR3 sequence: CASRGTGQGPMGTEAFF. Written as DNA, the CDR3 is TGTGCCAGCAGAGGGACGGGACAGGGGCCCATGGGGACTGAAGCTTTCTTT. This chain uses TRBV2 with TRBJ1-1; TRBD1 matches 10 bases. Germline CDR1 and CDR2: SNHLY and FYNNEI. V lost 6 bases to trimming and J lost 5 bases; unmatched junction nucleotides: 15. The CDR3 sequence is 17 residues long.